Following are 12 T cell receptor beta chains from one sample sequenced in a study of CD8 T cells in ankylosing spondylitis. TCRdb recomputed calls from the 5' RACE reads with MiXCR, one row per CDR3 protein. This repertoire shows about 300,000 distinct CDR3 sequences, around a tenth found once; its top ten account for 9.1%. Sequences were obtained from blood, either unsorted or a sorted T cell fraction (not recorded which). These receptors were obtained from a female donor with ankylosing spondylitis or in good health (not recorded which).

This clonotype was observed many times. The genes are TRBV27 and TRBJ2-1; 10 nucleotides match TRBD1. The junction had 7 bases not matched to a gene; V was cut back by 4 bases and J by 7 bases. CDR3 length: 15 residues. CDR1 is MNHEY and CDR2 is SMNVEV in the germline V gene (reference sequence). The CDR3: CASSSDRGAWNEQFF. As DNA, the CDR3 is TGTGCCAGCAGTTCGGACAGGGGGGCTTGGAATGAGCAGTTCTTC.

This clonotype was detected only a few times. The chain combines TRBV20-1 with TRBJ2-7, with D maybe TRBD2 (5 bases). The CDR3 sequence is 13 residues long. Germline assignment: CDR1 DFQATT and CDR2 SNEGSKA (reference sequence). The V end lost 6 bases, the J end lost 0 bases, and 12 bases lay between the germline ends. In DNA, the CDR3 is TGCAGTGCCCCAGCGGAGTCCTCCTACGAGCAGTACTTC. This encodes CSAPAESSYEQYF.

This clonotype came up many times. The gene calls are TRBV28 and TRBJ1-2; D gene ambiguous. The V end was cut by 6 bases, the J end by 3 bases, with 8 bases between. CDR1 is MDHEN, CDR2 SYDVKM, per germline. The CDR3 spans 12 residues. Here the CDR3 reads CASRQTHYGYTF. CDR3 in DNA: TGTGCCAGCAGACAGACACACTATGGCTACACCTTC.

The chain uses TRBV4-2 and TRBJ2-1; 11 nucleotides match TRBD2. V was clipped by 1 base and J by 5 bases; unmatched bases: 7. Germline CDR1 and CDR2: LGHNA and YNFKEQ. The CDR3 sequence is 17 residues long. DNA of the CDR3: TGTGCCAGCAGCCAAGTGGGACTAGCGGAGCTCAACAATGAGCAGTTCTTC. It codes for CASSQVGLAELNNEQFF.

The chain employs TRBV5-1 and TRBJ1-1; perhaps TRBD1 as D (5 bases). Germline CDR1 is SGHRS and CDR2 is YFSETQ. The CDR3 is 15 residues long. Trimming cost V 5 bases and J 3 bases, with 17 bases left between them. In nucleotides, the CDR3 is TGCGCCAGCAGTCCCCTAGGCAGGGTTTACACTGAAGCTTTCTTT. It codes for CASSPLGRVYTEAFF.

This clonotype was seen many times. The chain recombines TRBV6-6 with TRBJ1-1; no reliable D call. The CDR3 spans 12 residues. Trimming removed 4 bases from V and 6 bases from J, with 9 bases in between. From germline, CDR1 is MNHNY and CDR2 SVGAGI (reference sequence). The CDR3 DNA reads TGTGCCAGCAGTTTCTTCGACGCTGAAGCTTTCTTT. Protein sequence: CASSFFDAEAFF.

This clonotype has ten or more counts. The rearrangement links TRBV7-8 to TRBJ1-1; 10 positions agree with TRBD1. Germline lookup yields CDR1 SGHVS and CDR2 FQNEAQ. The V and J ends lost 2 bases and 4 bases, in that order; junction bases with no gene match: 4. CDR3 size: 15 residues. CDR3 coding DNA: TGTGCCAGCAGCTTATACGACAGGGGGCCCACTGAAGCTTTCTTT. Encoded protein: CASSLYDRGPTEAFF.

The sample holds a few counts of this clonotype. J is TRBJ2-3 and V is TRBV18; 9 bases match TRBD2. Unmatched junction bases numbered 8, after V lost 4 bases and J lost 0 bases. The germline CDR1 and CDR2 sequences are KGHSH and LQKENI. The CDR3 length is 17 residues. CDR3 DNA: TGTGCCAGCTCACTGGGAGCGGGGGGAAAAAGCACAGATACGCAGTATTTT. Amino acid sequence: CASSLGAGGKSTDTQYF.

This clonotype showed up many times. J is TRBJ2-5 and V is TRBV20-1; maybe TRBD1 (5 bases). Deletions cut 1 base from V and 6 bases from J, with 18 bases between. This CDR3 is built from 15 residues. CDR1 is DFQATT and CDR2 is SNEGSKA in the germline V gene (reference sequence). CDR3 region: CSARGAGLSSKTQYF. For the CDR3, the DNA is TGCAGTGCTAGAGGGGCAGGGCTCTCAAGTAAGACCCAGTACTTC.

The chain joins TRBV27 to TRBJ2-3; D could derive from TRBD1 or TRBD2 (5 bases each). Germline V lookup: CDR1 MNHEY, CDR2 SMNVEV (reference sequence). This CDR3 contains 11 residues. Trimming pared 7 bases from V and 9 bases from J, leaving 11 bases between. CDR3 coding DNA: TGTGCCAGCACCCGGGACGGGACGCAGTATTTT. This sequence encodes CASTRDGTQYF.

This clonotype showed up many times. V is TRBV20-1 and J is TRBJ2-2, with no clear D. Per the germline V gene, CDR1 is DFQATT and CDR2 is SNEGSKA (reference sequence). The CDR3 contains 11 residues. V was trimmed by 7 bases and J by 3 bases, leaving 6 bases between them. The CDR3 nucleotides are TGCAGTGTCGGTTACACCGGGGAGCTGTTTTTT. Translation: CSVGYTGELFF.

This clonotype was recorded at least ten times. This rearrangement joins TRBV20-1 to TRBJ2-3; D not certain. CDR3 length: 17 residues. Germline CDR1 and CDR2: DFQATT and SNEGSKA (reference sequence). The V gene lost 5 bases and the J gene lost 2 bases, with 23 bases spanning the gap. CDR3 bases: TGCAGTGCTCCAAGACCCGGCCCGCGCGCGTCCACAGATACGCAGTATTTT. Translation: CSAPRPGPRASTDTQYF.